This T cell receptor (beta chain) is from a study of cytomegalovirus exposure and HLA in healthy donors. This clone was detected a few times. PCR amplification relied on 60 Vbeta primers (plus 13 Jbeta primers). Assay used: immunoSEQ multiplex PCR; TCRdb lists only in-frame clones, some missing. The profile shows 50,000 or so clones, around 70% of them singletons. The CDR3 covers 15 residues. Trimming took 8 bases from V and 2 from J, leaving 15 bases between them. Per germline, CDR1 LNHDA and CDR2 SQIVND (reference sequence). The sequenced material came from PBMCs. The genes are TRBV19 and TRBJ1-4; no clear D. The origin of this receptor is a woman aged 45 to 65 in good health and CMV-seronegative. Here the CDR3 reads CASRSARITNEKLFF. In nucleotides, the CDR3 is TGTGCCAGTCGGAGTGCCCGGATCACTAATGAAAAACTGTTTTTT.